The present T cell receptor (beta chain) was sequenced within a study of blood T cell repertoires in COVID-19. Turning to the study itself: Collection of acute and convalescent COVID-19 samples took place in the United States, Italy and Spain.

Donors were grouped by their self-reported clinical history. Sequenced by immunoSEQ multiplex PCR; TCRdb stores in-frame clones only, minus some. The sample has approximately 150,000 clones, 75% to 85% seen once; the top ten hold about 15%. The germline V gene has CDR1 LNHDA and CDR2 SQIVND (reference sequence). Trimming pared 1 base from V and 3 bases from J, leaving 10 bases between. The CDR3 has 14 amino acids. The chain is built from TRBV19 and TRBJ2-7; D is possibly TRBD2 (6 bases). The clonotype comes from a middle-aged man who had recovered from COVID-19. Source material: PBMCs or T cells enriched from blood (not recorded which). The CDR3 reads CASSIVGGNYEQYF. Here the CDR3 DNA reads TGTGCCAGTAGTATAGTCGGGGGTAACTACGAGCAGTACTTC.